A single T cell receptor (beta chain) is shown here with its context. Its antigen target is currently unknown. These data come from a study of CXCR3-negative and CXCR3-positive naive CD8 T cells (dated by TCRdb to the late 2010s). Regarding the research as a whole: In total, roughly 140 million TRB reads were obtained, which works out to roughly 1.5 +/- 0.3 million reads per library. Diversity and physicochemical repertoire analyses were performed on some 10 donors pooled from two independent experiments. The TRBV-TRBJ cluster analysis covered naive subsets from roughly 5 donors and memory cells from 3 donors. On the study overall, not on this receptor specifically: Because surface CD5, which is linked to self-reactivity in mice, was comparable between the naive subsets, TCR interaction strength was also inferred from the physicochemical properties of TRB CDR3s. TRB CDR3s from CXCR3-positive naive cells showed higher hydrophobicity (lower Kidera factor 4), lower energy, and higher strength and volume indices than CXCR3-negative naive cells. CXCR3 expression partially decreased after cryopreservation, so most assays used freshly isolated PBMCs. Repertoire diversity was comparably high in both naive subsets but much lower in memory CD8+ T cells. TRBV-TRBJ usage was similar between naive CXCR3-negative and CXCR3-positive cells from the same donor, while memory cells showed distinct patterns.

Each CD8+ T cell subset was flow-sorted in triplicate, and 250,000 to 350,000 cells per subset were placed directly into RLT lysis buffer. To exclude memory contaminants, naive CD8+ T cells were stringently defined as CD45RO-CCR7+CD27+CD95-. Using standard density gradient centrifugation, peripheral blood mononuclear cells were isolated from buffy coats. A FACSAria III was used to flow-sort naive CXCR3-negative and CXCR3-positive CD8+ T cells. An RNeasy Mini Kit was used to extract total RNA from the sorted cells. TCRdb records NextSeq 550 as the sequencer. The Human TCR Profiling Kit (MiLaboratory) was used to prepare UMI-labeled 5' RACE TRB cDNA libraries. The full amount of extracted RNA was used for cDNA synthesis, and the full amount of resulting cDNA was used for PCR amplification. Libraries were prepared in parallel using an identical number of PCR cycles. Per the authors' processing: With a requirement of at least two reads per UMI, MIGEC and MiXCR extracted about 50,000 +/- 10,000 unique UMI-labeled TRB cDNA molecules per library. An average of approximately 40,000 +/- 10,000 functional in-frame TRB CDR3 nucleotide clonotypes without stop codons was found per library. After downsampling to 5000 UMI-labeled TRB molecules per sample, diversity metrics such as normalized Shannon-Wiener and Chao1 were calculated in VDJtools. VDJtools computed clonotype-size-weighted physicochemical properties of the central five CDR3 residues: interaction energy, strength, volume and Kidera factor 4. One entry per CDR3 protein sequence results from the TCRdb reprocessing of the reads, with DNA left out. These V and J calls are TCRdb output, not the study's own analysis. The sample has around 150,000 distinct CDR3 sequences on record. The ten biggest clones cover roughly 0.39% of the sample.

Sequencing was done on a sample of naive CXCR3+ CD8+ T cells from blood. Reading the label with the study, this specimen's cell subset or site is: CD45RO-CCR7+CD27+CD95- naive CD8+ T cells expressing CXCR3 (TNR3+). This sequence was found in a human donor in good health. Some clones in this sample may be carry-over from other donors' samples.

The CDR3 corresponds to CASSQAGRSYEQYF. The rearranged chain carries TRBV4-2 and TRBJ2-7; TCRdb lists TRBD1, though no DNA is available to test this call. Per the germline V gene, LGHNA is the CDR1 and YNFKEQ is the CDR2. There are 14 amino acids in the CDR3, from cysteine to phenylalanine inclusive. DNA was not recorded.